This TCR beta chain was observed in a study of blood T cell repertoires in COVID-19. Study in general: Samples of COVID-19 (acute and convalescent) were obtained from the United States, Italy and Spain.

The data were produced by immunoSEQ multiplex PCR, yet TCRdb's version contains in-frame clones alone and is incomplete. In the table there are 53,000 or so clones, 70% to 80% of which are singletons. V gave up 5 bases and J gave up 2 bases, with 9 bases separating them. CDR1 SGHTA and CDR2 FQGTGA come from the germline V gene. The CDR3 spans 13 residues. This TCR was recovered from a man in his 60s with acute or convalescent COVID-19. The sample consisted of peripheral blood. The chain combines TRBV7-3 with TRBJ1-2; D is uncertain. CDR3 DNA: TGTGCCAGCAGCCCGACACCAAACTATGGCTACACCTTC. Translating it yields CASSPTPNYGYTF.